The 18 T cell receptor beta chains listed next were all sequenced from one sample in a study of T-cell memory formation after mild COVID-19. MiXCR was run by TCRdb on the 5' RACE reads, yielding one entry per CDR3 protein. The sample includes around 250,000 distinct CDR3 sequences, more than 8% of them seen just once. Sequenced material: PBMCs or a T cell subset sorted from them (not recorded which). The origin of the receptors is a man younger than 35 who had mild COVID-19 (a few samples of this study predate the infection). Cell type and time point are not known.

The V gene is TRBV29-1, the J gene TRBJ2-1, with D unresolved. The CDR3 length is 12 residues. Germline V gives CDR1 SQVTM, CDR2 ANQGSEA. V was pared by 3 bases and J by 5 bases, with 8 bases between. The CDR3: CSVEAGNNEQFF. The CDR3 DNA sequence: TGCAGCGTTGAGGCTGGGAACAATGAGCAGTTCTTC.

The chain is built from TRBV7-8 and TRBJ2-7; TRBD2 matches 7 bases. Germline CDR1 reads SGHVS; CDR2 reads FQNEAQ. Trimming at V came to 5 bases and at J to 4 bases, leaving 8 bases not matched to a gene. There are 14 residues in the CDR3. The CDR3 bases are TGTGCCAGCAGCCTCTCCGGGGGGTCATACGAGCAGTACGTC. It codes for CASSLSGGSYEQYV.

The V and J genes are TRBV28 and TRBJ1-1, with D unresolved. The germline CDR1 and CDR2 sequences are MDHEN and SYDVKM. With 7 bases removed from V and 6 bases from J, the gap between germline ends came to 15 bases. This CDR3 is built from 13 residues. CDR3 bases: TGTGCCAGCATTAATCTGTTGTGGGCTGAAGCTTTCTTT. This sequence encodes CASINLLWAEAFF.

This clonotype has more than one count but fewer than ten. The chain is built from TRBV11-2 and TRBJ2-7; TRBD1 agrees at 7 bases. The CDR3 runs 15 residues. V was pared by 1 base and J by 3 bases, with 6 bases of the junction left unmatched. Germline V gene lookup returns CDR1 SGHAT and CDR2 FQNNGV. The CDR3 DNA is TGTGCCAGCAGCTTAGTTACAGGGGATTACTACGAGCAGTACTTC. Its translation is CASSLVTGDYYEQYF.

The J gene is TRBJ2-6, the V gene TRBV5-1; no clear D gene. This CDR3 has 14 amino acids. The ends were cut back, 2 bases at V and 0 bases at J, with 3 bases in the middle. Germline CDR1 is SGHRS and CDR2 is YFSETQ. CDR3 sequence: CASSFYSGANVLTF. Here the CDR3 DNA reads TGCGCCAGCAGCTTTTACTCTGGGGCCAACGTCCTGACTTTC.

This clonotype was seen ten or more times. At one of its ends the junction is not consistent with the germline gene, which may arise from a read error. V is TRBV11-2 and J is TRBJ2-3; 9 bases map to TRBD1. Germline V CDR1 and CDR2: SGHAT, FQNNGV. This CDR3 spans 14 amino acids. CDR3 sequence (DNA): TGCGCCAGCAGCCGGACAGGGGGCACAGATACGCAGTATTTT. Amino acid sequence: CASSRTGGTDTQYF. Full variable domain (rest looked up from reference TRBV11-2 and TRBJ2-3): EAGVAQSPRYKIIEKRQSVAFWCNPISGHATLYWYQQILGQGPKLLIQFQNNGVVDDSQLPKDRFSAERLKGVDSTLKIQPAKLEDSAVYLCASSRTGGTDTQYFGPGTRLTVL.

This clonotype turned up a few times. V usage is TRBV20-1 and J usage is TRBJ2-3; D is undetermined. Germline values: CDR1 DFQATT, CDR2 SNEGSKA (reference sequence). The CDR3 runs to 14 residues. The V gene lost 6 bases and the J gene lost 0 bases, with 13 bases spanning the gap. The CDR3 DNA is TGCAGTGCCAGTCAAGGTCTAAGCACAGATACGCAGTATTTT. It codes for CSASQGLSTDTQYF.

CDR3 region: CASSSQGQGERTEAFF. The CDR3 DNA sequence: TGCGCCAGCAGCTCCCAGGGACAGGGGGAGCGCACTGAAGCTTTCTTT. The chain joins TRBV5-1 to TRBJ1-1; 11 bases align to TRBD1. Trimming cost V 3 bases and J 4 bases; bases outside gene matches: 8. The germline gives CDR1 SGHRS, CDR2 YFSETQ. The CDR3 runs 16 residues. Variable domain in full (rest from reference TRBV5-1 and TRBJ1-1): KAGVTQTPRYLIKTRGQQVTLSCSPISGHRSVSWYQQTPGQGLQFLFEYFSETQRNKGNFPGRFSGRQFSNSRSEMNVSTLELGDSALYLCASSSQGQGERTEAFFGQGTRLTVV.

V is TRBV12-3 or TRBV12-4 and J is TRBJ2-7; D not resolved. Trimming removed 1 base from V and 2 bases from J, with 12 bases in between. The CDR3 is made up of 15 amino acids. The CDR3: CASSLGEARTYEQYF. CDR3 DNA: TGTGCCAGCAGTTTAGGGGAAGCCCGAACCTACGAGCAGTACTTC.

This clonotype came up many times. The chain uses TRBV5-1 and TRBJ1-1; no firm D call. V gave up 0 bases and J gave up 1 base, with 4 bases separating them. The CDR3 covers 13 residues. Germline CDR1 SGHRS, CDR2 YFSETQ. CDR3 sequence: CASSLAGNTEAFF. CDR3 in DNA: TGCGCCAGCAGCTTGGCGGGGAACACTGAAGCTTTCTTT.

In this sample, this clonotype turned up a few times. The V call is TRBV6-6, the J call TRBJ2-3; D is perhaps TRBD1 or TRBD2 (7 bases each). The length of the CDR3 is 15 residues. V gave up 6 bases and J gave up 4 bases, with 17 bases separating them. Germline CDR1 is MNHNY and CDR2 is SVGAGI (reference sequence). The CDR3 sequence is CASSRGGGSADTQYF. The CDR3 region has the DNA TGTGCCAGCAGCAGGGGGGGGGGGAGCGCAGATACGCAGTATTTT.

This clonotype was observed at least ten times. This chain links TRBV5-5 with TRBJ2-3; 8 nucleotides align to TRBD1. Germline trimming cut 0 bases from V and 6 bases from J; bases unmatched to any gene: 3. CDR1 and CDR2 (germline): SGHKS, YYEKEE (reference sequence). CDR3 length equals 14 residues. The CDR3 sequence: CASSLGQGPDTQYF. CDR3 bases: TGTGCCAGCAGCTTGGGACAGGGGCCGGATACGCAGTATTTT. Using reference TRBV5-5 and TRBJ2-3 for the parts outside the CDR3, the full variable domain is DAGVTQSPTHLIKTRGQQVTLRCSPISGHKSVSWYQQVLGQGPQFIFQYYEKEERGRGNFPDRFSARQFPNYSSELNVNALLLGDSALYLCASSLGQGPDTQYFGPGTRLTVL.

This clonotype was counted ten times or more. The chain joins TRBV7-2 to TRBJ2-5; no definite D call. V was clipped by 3 bases and J by 3 bases, with 8 bases between them. CDR1 and CDR2 (germline): SGHTA, FQGNSA. The CDR3 contains 13 residues. The CDR3 is CASSLRFEETQYF. For the CDR3, the DNA is TGTGCCAGCAGCTTGAGATTTGAAGAGACCCAGTACTTC.

As concerns this clonotype: A read error may explain this, as a much larger clone is one base away. V usage is TRBV12-3 or TRBV12-4 and J usage is TRBJ2-5; TRBD1 matches at 8 bases. This CDR3 region has 15 residues. This chain's CDR3 is CASCLLGTGGETQYF. CDR3 nucleotide sequence: TGTGCCAGCTGTTTACTCGGGACAGGCGGCGAGACCCAGTACTTC.

In this sample, this clonotype turned up a few times. V and J are TRBV4-2 and TRBJ2-5; D is possibly TRBD2 (6 bases). The germline V and J ends were trimmed by 1 base and 2 bases, with 14 bases remaining between them. The CDR3 extends over 16 amino acids. Germline V gene sequence: CDR1 LGHNA, CDR2 YNFKEQ. CDR3 sequence: CASSQVTGTGQETQYF. As DNA, the CDR3 is TGTGCCAGCAGCCAAGTGACGGGGACTGGGCAAGAGACCCAGTACTTC.

In its sample, this clonotype was seen a few times. CDR3 nucleotides: TGCGCCAGCAGCTTGGATAGTAGCGGACCTTCGCAGTTCTTC. Its protein product is CASSLDSSGPSQFF. The chain couples TRBV5-1 to TRBJ2-1; TRBD2 might be the D (6 bases). Germline-derived CDR1 and CDR2 are SGHRS and YFSETQ. The CDR3 has 14 residues. V was cut by 0 bases and J by 12 bases, with 16 bases left in between.

This clonotype was counted at least ten times. The V gene is TRBV6-2 or TRBV6-3, the J gene TRBJ2-1; 7 positions agree with TRBD2. The CDR3 consists of 17 residues. J lost 3 bases, V lost 0 bases, and 8 bases had no gene match. Germline CDR1 MNHEY, CDR2 SVGEGT. The CDR3 is CASSYSPPGGIYNEQFF. CDR3 nucleotide sequence: TGTGCCAGCAGTTACTCCCCCCCCGGGGGGATCTACAATGAGCAGTTCTTC.

The rearrangement joins TRBV7-2 to TRBJ2-3; 7 bases line up with TRBD1. The CDR3 is 14 residues long. V lost 7 bases to trimming and J lost 1 base; unmatched junction nucleotides: 5. Germline assignment: CDR1 SGHTA and CDR2 FQGNSA. The CDR3 DNA is TGTGCCAGCACCTCGGGACAGCGCACAGATACGCAGTATTTT. Translating gives CASTSGQRTDTQYF.